The rows below give T cell receptor beta chains drawn from one sample of a study of OX40 agonist ivuxolimab in advanced cancers. Sequencing was performed with immunoSEQ multiplex PCR; in TCRdb, only in-frame clones are kept and a portion is missing. The table records 97,000 or so clones, 90% of them present only once. The specimen comprised CD4+ or CD8+ T cells sorted from blood, sampled in a trial of the OX40 agonist ivuxolimab. The receptors here all came from an adult with an advanced solid tumor such as melanoma, head and neck, liver or kidney cancer. Both conserved end residues are trimmed from each CDR3.

length	V	CDR3
11	TRBV7-9	ASSLAQGYEQY
13	TRBV6-6	ASSYFRSANTEAF
13	TRBV7-8	ASSLKVRDPGELF
10	TRBV7-9	ASSLAQRGYT
14	TRBV6-6	ASSYGRTGTNTEAF
10	TRBV27	ASRGVNQPQH
9	TRBV5-1	ASSSTDTQY
10	TRBV7-9	ASSLGVYEQY
14	TRBV19	ASSTWGGIAKNIQY
12	TRBV19	ASRNRAVSPQAF
15	TRBV19	ASSKSGAGTGGGELF
17	TRBV30	AWSVWTGQGAAGANVLT